The 20 T cell receptor beta chains listed next were all sequenced from one sample in a study of beta chain features in type 1 diabetes. TCRB transcripts that were expressed got sequenced, as all of the isolated RNA had been reverse transcribed. Some clones are missing from TCRdb's copy, which holds only in-frame ones; the method was immunoSEQ multiplex PCR. The repertoire has under 450,000 clones, around 15% of them found once; the top ten carry approximately 0.02%. Sequenced sample: naive CD4+ T cells from blood. All receptors come from a woman between 18 and 29 years old in good health.

This clone was detected only a few times. The germline gene is not matched at one end of the junction; a read error may be the cause. The chain carries TRBV30 and TRBJ2-7, with 7 nucleotides matching TRBD1. The CDR3 is 12 amino acids. From germline, CDR1 is GTSNPN and CDR2 SVGIG (reference sequence). The CDR3 DNA reads TGTGCCACCCGACAGGGATCCTCCGAGCAGTACTTC. Protein product: CATRQGSSEQYF.

V and J are TRBV7-3 and TRBJ2-1; 8 bases match TRBD2. The CDR3 is 16 residues long. Germline V CDR1 and CDR2: SGHTA, FQGTGA. Germline trimming cut 3 bases from V and 6 bases from J; bases unmatched to any gene: 10. The CDR3: CASSFNGAGESNEQFF. CDR3 DNA sequence: TGTGCCAGCAGCTTCAACGGAGCGGGAGAGAGCAATGAGCAGTTCTTC.

Here the CDR3 DNA reads TGCGCCAGCAGCTTGACAGGGAGCTCCTACGAGCAGTACTTC. Translating gives CASSLTGSSYEQYF. The genes are TRBV5-1 and TRBJ2-7; a possible D gene is TRBD1 (6 bases). CDR3 length: 14 amino acids. Per germline, CDR1 SGHRS and CDR2 YFSETQ. Trimming pared 1 base from V and 0 bases from J, leaving 8 bases between.

The rearrangement joins TRBV28 to TRBJ2-7; possible D gene TRBD1, 6 bases. The CDR3 spans 14 residues. Germline CDR1 and CDR2: MDHEN and SYDVKM. V was clipped by 5 bases and J by 2 bases, with 13 bases between them. The CDR3 region has the DNA TGTGCCAGCAGTCCTCGTCGGGACACCTACGAGCAGTACTTC. It specifies CASSPRRDTYEQYF.

The chain is built from TRBV4-1 and TRBJ1-5; D might be TRBD1 (6 bases). From germline, CDR1 is MGHRA and CDR2 YSYEKL. The length of the CDR3 is 14 residues. V shed 4 bases and J shed 7 bases, with 14 bases lying between them. The CDR3 nucleotides are TGCGCCAGCAGCCGACCAGGGGCATACCAGCCCCAGCATTTT. Translating it yields CASSRPGAYQPQHF.

In its sample, this clone was seen a few times. The chain uses TRBV28 and TRBJ2-3; a weak D match, TRBD1 (7 bases). V was clipped by 5 bases and J by 8 bases, with 14 bases between them. In germline, CDR1 is MDHEN, CDR2 SYDVKM. The CDR3 has 13 residues. This CDR3 is CASSPQGGGTQYF. CDR3 DNA sequence: TGTGCCAGCAGTCCCCAGGGGGGTGGTACGCAGTATTTT.

This clone came up a few times. This chain joins TRBV5-4 and TRBJ1-1, with D tentatively TRBD1 (6 bases). Germline V CDR1 and CDR2: SGHNT, YYREEE (reference sequence). Trimming removed 5 bases at V and 5 bases at J, with 16 bases between. The CDR3 spans 14 residues. CDR3 nucleotide sequence: TGTGCCAGCAGTGGGGGCTTGGGCCAAACTGAAGCTTTCTTT. This codes for CASSGGLGQTEAFF.

The chain uses TRBV29-1 and TRBJ1-1, with D tentatively TRBD1 (6 bases). V was pared by 5 bases and J by 5 bases, with 18 bases between. Looked up from germline, CDR1 is SQVTM and CDR2 is ANQGSEA. This CDR3 has 14 amino acids. The CDR3 DNA sequence: TGCAGCGTTAAGGGAGGGCCGCAGGGGACTGAAGCTTTCTTT. This gives the protein CSVKGGPQGTEAFF.

V usage is TRBV5-1 and J usage is TRBJ2-2, with D perhaps matching TRBD1 (6 bases). Germline V gene sequence: CDR1 SGHRS, CDR2 YFSETQ. Trimming left V 2 bases short and J 6 bases short, with 11 bases between. The CDR3 runs 14 residues. The CDR3 bases are TGCGCCAGCAGCTTCGACAGGATATCCGGGGAGCTGTTTTTT. It yields the protein CASSFDRISGELFF. The full variable domain, rest sourced from reference TRBV5-1 and TRBJ2-2, is KAGVTQTPRYLIKTRGQQVTLSCSPISGHRSVSWYQQTPGQGLQFLFEYFSETQRNKGNFPGRFSGRQFSNSRSEMNVSTLELGDSALYLCASSFDRISGELFFGEGSRLTVL.

The chain joins TRBV29-1 to TRBJ1-4, with a possible D match to TRBD1 (6 bases). CDR1 SQVTM and CDR2 ANQGSEA come from the germline V gene. This CDR3 has 11 residues. V lost 6 bases, J lost 8 bases, and 10 bases lay in between. The CDR3 DNA is TGCAGCGTCCGGACAGTCGAAAAACTGTTTTTT. It yields the protein CSVRTVEKLFF.

This rearrangement joins TRBV19 to TRBJ2-1; TRBD2 matches at 9 bases. From germline, CDR1 is LNHDA and CDR2 SQIVND (reference sequence). The CDR3 is 13 amino acids. With 8 bases clipped from V and 7 bases from J, the junction kept 6 bases outside the gene matches. The CDR3 sequence is CASDSGSKNEQFF. As DNA, the CDR3 is TGTGCCAGTGATAGCGGGAGTAAAAATGAGCAGTTCTTC.

A few counts support this clone. The chain carries TRBV5-1 and TRBJ1-1; D may be TRBD1 (6 bases). Looked up from germline, CDR1 is SGHRS and CDR2 is YFSETQ. V dropped 0 bases and J dropped 9 bases, with 12 bases sitting between them. This CDR3 spans 13 amino acids. The CDR3 nucleotides read TGCGCCAGCAGCTTGGCCGGGGGGGCTCAAGCTTTCTTT. This gives the protein CASSLAGGAQAFF. Based on the CDR3 plus reference TRBV5-1 and TRBJ1-1, the full variable domain is KAGVTQTPRYLIKTRGQQVTLSCSPISGHRSVSWYQQTPGQGLQFLFEYFSETQRNKGNFPGRFSGRQFSNSRSEMNVSTLELGDSALYLCASSLAGGAQAFFGQGTRLTVV.

This clone was detected a few times. The chain has TRBV15 and TRBJ2-7; 9 nucleotides align to TRBD1. CDR3 length: 15 residues. Trimming at V came to 8 bases and at J to 9 bases, leaving 17 bases not matched to a gene. In germline, CDR1 is LNHNV, CDR2 YYDKDF (reference sequence). Here the CDR3 reads CATRSGTGSLAWQYF. CDR3 bases: TGTGCCACCCGATCCGGGACAGGGAGTCTTGCGTGGCAGTACTTC.

This clone was detected only a few times. The chain employs TRBV29-1 and TRBJ1-5, with D possibly being TRBD1 (6 bases). The CDR3 loop spans 13 amino acids. Trimming stripped 4 bases from V and 4 bases from J, with 11 bases between. Germline CDR1 SQVTM, CDR2 ANQGSEA. The CDR3 bases are TGCAGCGTTGGAGGGGGGGATAATCAGCCCCAGCATTTT. Its protein is CSVGGGDNQPQHF.

This rearrangement joins TRBV30 to TRBJ1-1; 11 bases line up with TRBD1. CDR1 and CDR2 from the germline V gene are GTSNPN and SVGIG (reference sequence). This CDR3 spans 13 amino acids. The junction had 4 bases not matched to a gene; V was cut back by 2 bases and J by 8 bases. In nucleotides, the CDR3 is TGTGCCTGGAGTTTTCGGGACAGGGGGGAAGCTTTCTTT. As protein: CAWSFRDRGEAFF.

This clone was recorded a few times. The rearrangement links TRBV20-1 to TRBJ2-7; D is possibly TRBD1 (5 bases). This CDR3 has 11 residues. V was trimmed by 5 bases and J by 3 bases, leaving 8 bases between them. Germline-derived CDR1 and CDR2 are DFQATT and SNEGSKA (reference sequence). CDR3 sequence (DNA): TGCAGTGCTCCCAGGGACTACGAGCAGTACTTC. This translates into CSAPRDYEQYF.

The V call is TRBV9, the J call TRBJ2-7; D is unclear. The CDR3 is made up of 14 amino acids. Trimming cost V 0 bases and J 5 bases, with 12 bases left between them. Germline lookup yields CDR1 SGDLS and CDR2 YYNGEE. The CDR3: CASSVAWVSDEQYF. The CDR3 bases are TGTGCCAGCAGCGTAGCCTGGGTAAGCGACGAGCAGTACTTC.

This clone was seen a handful of times. The CDR3 coding sequence is TGTGCCAGCTCACCGGGACTAGCGGGAATTGATGAGCAGTTCTTC. Translating gives CASSPGLAGIDEQFF. The chain couples TRBV18 to TRBJ2-1; 13 positions agree with TRBD2. Germline CDR1 is KGHSH and CDR2 is LQKENI. V trimming: 3 bases; J trimming: 8 bases; junction bases outside the gene matches: 4. The CDR3 extends over 15 amino acids.

This clone was seen a few times. This chain uses TRBV7-2 with TRBJ1-5; 9 positions agree with TRBD1. With 4 bases clipped from V and 4 bases from J, the junction kept 2 bases outside the gene matches. The germline gives CDR1 SGHTA, CDR2 FQGNSA. CDR3 length: 14 amino acids. The CDR3 here is CASSSGTGNQPQHF. The CDR3 coding sequence is TGTGCCAGCAGCTCCGGGACAGGGAATCAGCCCCAGCATTTT.

The V and J genes are TRBV18 and TRBJ2-3, with D maybe TRBD1 (5 bases). This CDR3 contains 13 residues. The V end was cut by 10 bases, the J end by 0 bases, with 11 bases between. The germline V gene has CDR1 KGHSH and CDR2 LQKENI. This chain's CDR3 is CATTTVSTDTQYF. The CDR3 DNA reads TGTGCCACCACGACAGTAAGCACAGATACGCAGTATTTT.